This T cell receptor beta chain originates from a study of T cells in Graves' hyperthyroidism and ophthalmopathy. The source material, RNA transcripts, was used to amplify TCR beta CDR3 regions. HTBI primers were the set used in a first-round RT-PCR of the TCR CDR3. TCRdb re-called the multiplex PCR reads through MiXCR, storing one row per CDR3 protein. Among under 450,000 distinct CDR3 sequences, about 13% were seen once, and the ten largest hold less than 25%. This clonotype was seen at least ten times. The study enrolled patients aged 18 to 65 with newly diagnosed hyperthyroidism of under 2 months' duration. J lost 5 bases, V lost 6 bases, and 7 bases had no gene match. CDR1 and CDR2 from the germline V gene are MDHEN and SYDVKM. The CDR3 totals 14 residues.

V gene TRBV28 combines with J gene TRBJ1-5; TRBD1 aligns across 7 bases. The material sequenced was blood. The sequence came from a man under 40 with Graves' hyperthyroidism that later progressed to Graves' ophthalmopathy. This CDR3 reads CASSPHRGYQPQHF. CDR3 DNA sequence: TGTGCCAGCAGCCCCCACAGGGGTTATCAGCCCCAGCATTTT.